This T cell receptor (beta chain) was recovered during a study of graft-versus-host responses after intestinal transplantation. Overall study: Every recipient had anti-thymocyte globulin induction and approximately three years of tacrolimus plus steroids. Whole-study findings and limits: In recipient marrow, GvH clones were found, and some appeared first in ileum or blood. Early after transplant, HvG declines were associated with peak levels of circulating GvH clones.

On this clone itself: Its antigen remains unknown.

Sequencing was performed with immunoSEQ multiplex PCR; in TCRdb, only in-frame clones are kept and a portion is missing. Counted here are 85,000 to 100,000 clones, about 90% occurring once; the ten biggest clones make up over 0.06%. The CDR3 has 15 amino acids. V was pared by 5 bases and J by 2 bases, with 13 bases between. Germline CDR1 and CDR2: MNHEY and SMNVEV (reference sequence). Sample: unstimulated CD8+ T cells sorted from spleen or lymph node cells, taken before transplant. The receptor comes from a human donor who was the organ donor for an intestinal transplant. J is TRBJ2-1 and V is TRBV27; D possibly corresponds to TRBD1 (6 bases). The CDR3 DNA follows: TGTGCCAGCAGTCCTCGGGCAGGGGCCTACAATGAGCAGTTCTTC. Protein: CASSPRAGAYNEQFF.